Listed here are 31 T cell receptor beta chains from one sample, sequenced in a study of response to subunit inactivated influenza vaccine. TCRdb reanalysed the RT-PCR reads using MiXCR and keeps one entry per CDR3 protein. The data show hundreds of thousands of distinct CDR3 sequences, with around 16% seen just once and more than 9% held by the top ten. Sequences were derived from PBMCs from blood, sampled 11 to 12 days after vaccination. These receptors came from a middle-aged man who received an inactivated influenza vaccine.

This clonotype was recorded a few times. The V call is TRBV12-3 or TRBV12-4, the J call TRBJ1-5; D gene uncertain. The CDR3 sequence is 14 residues long. The V end lost 5 bases, the J end lost 6 bases, and 14 bases lay between the germline ends. The CDR3 region is CASSPWEGGQPQHF. As DNA, the CDR3 is TGTGCCAGCAGTCCCTGGGAGGGAGGTCAGCCCCAGCATTTT.

This clonotype occurred many times. The CDR3 bases are TGTGCCCTCAGGGTATGGGATGAGCAGTTCTTC. It is translated as CALRVWDEQFF. The chain combines TRBV2 with TRBJ2-1; D is perhaps TRBD1 (5 bases). Germline CDR1 reads SNHLY; CDR2 reads FYNNEI. V was pared by 11 bases and J by 8 bases, with 13 bases between. CDR3 size: 11 residues.

In this sample, this clonotype turned up many times. This rearrangement joins TRBV7-9 to TRBJ1-2; tentatively, D is TRBD1 (5 bases). The CDR3 has 15 residues. Germline V gene sequence: CDR1 SEHNR, CDR2 FQNEAQ (reference sequence). V dropped 4 bases and J dropped 4 bases, with 16 bases sitting between them. CDR3 DNA: TGTGCCAGCAGCTATGACCACAGGAGCCTCTATGGCTACACCTTC. Its protein product is CASSYDHRSLYGYTF.

This rearrangement joins TRBV7-3 to TRBJ2-1; D perhaps matches TRBD2 (5 bases). Trimming removed 2 bases at V and 0 bases at J, with 8 bases between. Germline CDR1 SGHTA, CDR2 FQGTGA. The length of the CDR3 is 15 residues. The CDR3 spells CASSLASPSYNEQFF. DNA of the CDR3: TGTGCCAGCAGCTTAGCTAGCCCCTCCTACAATGAGCAGTTCTTC.

In its sample, this clonotype was seen a few times. The rearrangement uses TRBV6-1 and TRBJ2-5, with D possibly being TRBD2 (6 bases). Looked up from germline, CDR1 is MNHNS and CDR2 is SASEGT. V was pared by 6 bases and J by 2 bases, with 13 bases between. The CDR3 is made up of 14 amino acids. As DNA, the CDR3 is TGTGCCAGCAGCCAACCGGGACTTCAAGAGACCCAGTACTTC. The encoded protein is CASSQPGLQETQYF.

The chain carries TRBV6-1 and TRBJ2-2; D perhaps matches TRBD2 (6 bases). Deletions cut 9 bases from V and 0 bases from J, with 17 bases between. This CDR3 is 16 amino acids long. Germline lookup yields CDR1 MNHNS and CDR2 SASEGT. CDR3 in DNA: TGTGCCAGAAGCCCCGTGGACTACCCGAACACCGGGGAGCTGTTTTTT. It yields the protein CARSPVDYPNTGELFF.

This chain connects TRBV6-1 to TRBJ2-6; 7 bases agree with TRBD1. Germline V gene lookup returns CDR1 MNHNS and CDR2 SASEGT. The CDR3 runs 19 residues. With 6 bases clipped from V and 0 bases from J, the junction kept 14 bases outside the gene matches. The CDR3 nucleotides are TGTGCCAGCAGCCGTACCAAGACAGGGTTGGTCTCTGGGGCCAACGTCCTGACTTTC. As protein: CASSRTKTGLVSGANVLTF.

The CDR3 reads CASSYGGPSPYEQYF. The CDR3 nucleotides read TGTGCCAGCAGTTACGGGGGACCCTCCCCCTACGAGCAGTACTTC. The rearrangement joins TRBV6-5 to TRBJ2-7; D might be TRBD1 or TRBD2, each matching 5 bases. Germline lookup yields CDR1 MNHEY and CDR2 SVGAGI. V was pared by 2 bases and J by 2 bases, with 13 bases between. The CDR3 covers 15 residues.

The V call is TRBV7-6, the J call TRBJ2-7; 7 nucleotides align to TRBD1. Germline values: CDR1 SGHVS, CDR2 FNYEAQ. Losses at the gene ends were 5 bases for V and 6 bases for J; bases not matched to a gene: 7. This CDR3 is built from 13 residues. CDR3 bases: TGTGCCAGCAGCCCCGGACAGGAAGGCGAGCAGTACTTC. It specifies CASSPGQEGEQYF.

J is TRBJ2-1 and V is TRBV28; D possibly matches TRBD1 or TRBD2 (5 bases each). Trimming removed 5 bases at V and 9 bases at J, with 26 bases between. The CDR3 contains 17 residues. Germline V gives CDR1 MDHEN, CDR2 SYDVKM. Here the CDR3 DNA reads TGTGCCAGCAGTGACACGGGGCCCGCGAAAGGGTTTGGTGAGCAGTTCTTC. This encodes CASSDTGPAKGFGEQFF. Together with reference TRBV28 and TRBJ2-1, the CDR3 gives the full variable domain: DVKVTQSSRYLVKRTGEKVFLECVQDMDHENMFWYRQDPGLGLRLIYFSYDVKMKEKGDIPEGYSVSREKKERFSLILESASTNQTSMYLCASSDTGPAKGFGEQFFGPGTRLTVL.

V usage is TRBV5-1 and J usage is TRBJ2-1; TRBD1 matches 9 bases. Looked up from germline, CDR1 is SGHRS and CDR2 is YFSETQ. The junction had 11 bases not matched to a gene; V was cut back by 4 bases and J by 9 bases. The CDR3 has 15 residues. The chain's CDR3 is CASSVTGTGIFEQFF. CDR3 sequence (DNA): TGCGCCAGCAGCGTAACCGGGACAGGGATCTTTGAGCAGTTCTTC.

This chain connects TRBV6-1 to TRBJ2-2, with D possibly matching TRBD1 (6 bases). There are 13 residues in the CDR3. CDR1 and CDR2 (germline): MNHNS, SASEGT. With 8 bases removed from V and 1 base from J, the gap between germline ends came to 8 bases. In DNA, the CDR3 is TGTGCCAGCGGGGGCCTGAACACCGGGGAGCTGTTTTTT. Its translation: CASGGLNTGELFF.

This clonotype has a handful of counts. The rearrangement links TRBV20-1 to TRBJ1-6, with D uncertain. Trimming shortened V by 3 bases and J by 7 bases, and 16 bases separated the two germline ends. The CDR3 has 15 residues. Per germline, CDR1 DFQATT and CDR2 SNEGSKA (reference sequence). The CDR3 sequence is CSAREPGSGNSPLHF. CDR3 DNA sequence: TGCAGTGCTAGGGAACCGGGAAGTGGAAATTCACCCCTCCACTTT.

The rearrangement joins TRBV6-4 to TRBJ2-7, with D possibly being TRBD1 (6 bases). V lost 9 bases and J 2 bases, leaving 44 bases between the germline ends. Germline CDR1 reads MRHNA; CDR2 reads SNTAGT. This CDR3 contains 23 residues. In DNA form, the CDR3 reads TGTGCCAGACAGCTCCCTCAGCCAGCAATGGACAGCCGTGAGACTTTCAGGGCCTACGAGCAGTACTTC. It codes for CARQLPQPAMDSRETFRAYEQYF.

This chain links TRBV5-6 with TRBJ2-7; D unresolved. The germline V and J ends were trimmed by 2 bases and 0 bases, with 6 bases remaining between them. The CDR3 sequence is 13 residues long. Germline-derived CDR1 and CDR2 are SGHDT and YYEEEE. The CDR3 region is CASSFYSSYEQYF. The CDR3 nucleotides read TGTGCCAGCAGCTTTTACAGCTCCTACGAGCAGTACTTC.

V gene TRBV12-3 or TRBV12-4 combines with J gene TRBJ2-7, with TRBD1 identical over 9 bases. V was pared by 5 bases and J by 6 bases, with 14 bases of the junction left unmatched. The CDR3 consists of 16 residues. The CDR3 loop reads CASSPRTGALGGEQYF. CDR3 bases: TGTGCCAGCAGTCCACGGACAGGGGCATTGGGGGGCGAGCAGTACTTC.

The V call is TRBV27, the J call TRBJ2-7; possible D gene TRBD1, 5 bases. Trimming cost V 4 bases and J 2 bases, with 15 bases left between them. Per germline, CDR1 MNHEY and CDR2 SMNVEV (reference sequence). This CDR3 comprises 15 residues. DNA for the CDR3: TGTGCCAGCAGTTATGCCCTAACAGGAACCTACGAGCAGTACTTC. Translating gives CASSYALTGTYEQYF.

The CDR3 DNA reads TGTGCCAGCAGTTTTTACAGGGGGCAGCCCCAGCATTTT. It yields the protein CASSFYRGQPQHF. The chain links TRBV28 to TRBJ1-5; 8 nucleotides agree with TRBD1. Per germline, CDR1 MDHEN and CDR2 SYDVKM. Trimming removed 3 bases from V and 7 bases from J; junction bases left unmatched: 2. The CDR3 totals 13 residues.

The gene calls are TRBV12-3 or TRBV12-4 and TRBJ2-7; TRBD1 might be the D (5 bases). With 0 bases removed from V and 7 bases from J, the gap between germline ends came to 10 bases. The CDR3 sequence is 13 residues long. CDR3 sequence reads: CASSLAGAAEQYF. Written as DNA, the CDR3 is TGTGCCAGCAGTTTAGCTGGGGCTGCAGAGCAGTACTTC.

The chain combines TRBV5-1 with TRBJ2-7, with 9 positions matching TRBD1. From germline, CDR1 is SGHRS and CDR2 YFSETQ. The V and J ends lost 0 bases and 4 bases, in that order; junction bases with no gene match: 8. This CDR3 contains 16 residues. In nucleotides, the CDR3 is TGCGCCAGCAGCTTGGCCCCCGGGACAGGGAAATACGAGCAGTACTTC. Translation: CASSLAPGTGKYEQYF.

This clonotype was counted only a few times. V and J are TRBV24-1 and TRBJ2-1, with a tentative D call TRBD2 (5 bases). Germline CDR1 and CDR2: KGHDR and SFDVKD. The CDR3 totals 16 residues. V was cut by 4 bases and J by 0 bases, with 12 bases left in between. In DNA, the CDR3 is TGTGCCACCAGTGACTCGGACTGGAGCTCCTACAATGAGCAGTTCTTC. It specifies CATSDSDWSSYNEQFF.

V and J are TRBV7-2 and TRBJ2-7; D may be TRBD2 (5 bases). Germline V gene lookup returns CDR1 SGHTA and CDR2 FQGNSA. The length of the CDR3 is 15 residues. Deletions cut 6 bases from V and 3 bases from J, with 18 bases between. In DNA, the CDR3 is TGTGCCAGCAGAGTTACGGTTGGTGCGGGCTACGAGCAGTACTTC. Protein: CASRVTVGAGYEQYF.

A word on this clonotype: Possible read error: a much larger clone is one base away. The chain couples TRBV28 to TRBJ1-6, with TRBD1 as a possible D gene (5 bases). The CDR3 is 15 residues long. The germline V gene has CDR1 MDHEN and CDR2 SYDVKM. DNA of the CDR3: TGTGCCATCAGTTCCGGGGGACGGAAAGTTTCGCCCCTCCACTTT. Its protein is CAISSGGRKVSPLHF.

This clonotype came up a few times. This sequence joins TRBV2 and TRBJ2-3; D is uncertain. Deletions cut 5 bases from V and 3 bases from J, with 18 bases between. The CDR3 totals 16 residues. Germline V gives CDR1 SNHLY, CDR2 FYNNEI. The CDR3 protein is CASSWTYLVGTDTQYF. The CDR3 nucleotides read TGTGCCAGCAGTTGGACGTACCTTGTGGGGACAGATACGCAGTATTTT.

In its sample, this clonotype was seen a few times. The J gene is TRBJ1-3, the V gene TRBV20-1; no firm D call. Trimming took 0 bases from V and 4 from J, leaving 13 bases between them. There are 15 residues in the CDR3. The V gene's germline CDR1 is DFQATT and CDR2 SNEGSKA (reference sequence). In DNA, the CDR3 is TGCAGTGCTAGAGATAGCAGAGGGTGGGGAAACACCATATATTTT. It translates to CSARDSRGWGNTIYF.

The chain has TRBV30 and TRBJ1-1, with no clear D. This CDR3 region has 12 residues. The germline gives CDR1 GTSNPN, CDR2 SVGIG (reference sequence). Trimming removed 3 bases at V and 3 bases at J, with 8 bases between. Written as DNA, the CDR3 is TGTGCCTGGAGGCCCTGGGACACTGAAGCTTTCTTT. Translated: CAWRPWDTEAFF.

This chain joins TRBV20-1 and TRBJ2-1, with D possibly matching TRBD2 (5 bases). The V end was cut by 1 base, the J end by 6 bases, with 13 bases between. Germline V lookup: CDR1 DFQATT, CDR2 SNEGSKA (reference sequence). The length of the CDR3 is 14 residues. CDR3 loop: CSARVPLALNEQFF. CDR3 bases: TGCAGTGCTAGAGTACCTCTAGCTCTCAATGAGCAGTTCTTC.

In its sample, this clonotype was seen a few times. In nucleotides, the CDR3 is TGTGCCAGCAGCTCTCCCATGGACATTCAGTACTTC. Amino acids: CASSSPMDIQYF. The chain links TRBV7-2 to TRBJ2-4, with D hard to call. Germline lookup yields CDR1 SGHTA and CDR2 FQGNSA. V was shortened by 4 bases and J by 8 bases, with 9 bases between the two germline ends. This CDR3 contains 12 residues.

The rearrangement joins TRBV5-1 to TRBJ1-4; D is unclear. Germline V gene data show CDR1 as SGHRS and CDR2 as YFSETQ. With 2 bases removed from V and 4 bases from J, the gap between germline ends came to 6 bases. The length of the CDR3 is 13 residues. The DNA for the CDR3 is TGCGCCAGCAGCTTAGCTTTTAATGAAAAACTGTTTTTT. Translating it yields CASSLAFNEKLFF.

This chain joins TRBV5-1 and TRBJ2-7; TRBD1 might be the D (6 bases). The germline CDR1 and CDR2 sequences are SGHRS and YFSETQ. Trimming pared 4 bases from V and 8 bases from J, leaving 16 bases between. The CDR3 is made up of 13 amino acids. This chain's CDR3 is CASSHVQGGQQYF. The CDR3, as DNA: TGCGCCAGCAGCCACGTACAGGGTGGGCAGCAGTACTTC. Looking up the rest from reference TRBV5-1 and TRBJ2-7 gives the full variable domain: KAGVTQTPRYLIKTRGQQVTLSCSPISGHRSVSWYQQTPGQGLQFLFEYFSETQRNKGNFPGRFSGRQFSNSRSEMNVSTLELGDSALYLCASSHVQGGQQYFGPGTRLTVT.

The rearrangement links TRBV5-5 to TRBJ2-5, with D possibly being TRBD1 (6 bases). V was cut by 0 bases and J by 5 bases, with 11 bases left in between. Germline CDR1 is SGHKS and CDR2 is YYEKEE (reference sequence). The CDR3 is 14 amino acids. CDR3: CASSLEPGDETQYF. The CDR3 nucleotides are TGTGCCAGCAGCTTGGAACCAGGGGATGAGACCCAGTACTTC.